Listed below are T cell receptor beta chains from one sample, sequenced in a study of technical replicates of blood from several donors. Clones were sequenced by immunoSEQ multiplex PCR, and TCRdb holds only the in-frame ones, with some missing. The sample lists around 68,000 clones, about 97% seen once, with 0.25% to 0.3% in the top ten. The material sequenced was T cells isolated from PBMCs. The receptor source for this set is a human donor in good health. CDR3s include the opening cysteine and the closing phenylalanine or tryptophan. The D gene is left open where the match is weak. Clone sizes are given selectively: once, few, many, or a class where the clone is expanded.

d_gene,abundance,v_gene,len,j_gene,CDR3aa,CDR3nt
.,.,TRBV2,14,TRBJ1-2,CASSVRLGNYGYTF,TGTGCCAGCAGTGTCAGACTGGGTAACTATGGCTACACCTTC
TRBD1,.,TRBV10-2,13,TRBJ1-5,CASSVRGQQPQHF,TGCGCCAGCAGTGTCAGGGGGCAACAGCCCCAGCATTTT
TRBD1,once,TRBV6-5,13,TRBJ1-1,CASSTGAKTEAFF,TGTGCCAGCAGTACAGGGGCCAAGACTGAAGCTTTCTTT
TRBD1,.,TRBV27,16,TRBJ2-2,CASSRGPGAYAGELFF,TGTGCCAGCAGCAGGGGGCCCGGTGCGTACGCCGGGGAGCTGTTTTTT
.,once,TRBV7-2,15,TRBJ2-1,CASSLPGTNYNEQFF,TGTGCCAGCAGCTTACCCGGGACAAACTACAATGAGCAGTTCTTC
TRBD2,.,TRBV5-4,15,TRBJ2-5,CASSLSQAGVETQYF,TGTGCCAGCAGCTTGAGTCAAGCGGGAGTAGAGACCCAGTACTTC
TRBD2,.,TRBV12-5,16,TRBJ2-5,CASGFPLAGGGETQYF,TGTGCTAGTGGTTTTCCGCTAGCGGGGGGCGGAGAGACCCAGTACTTC
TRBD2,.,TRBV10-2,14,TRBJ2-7,CASGGLAGDHEQYF,TGCGCCAGCGGTGGACTAGCGGGAGACCACGAGCAGTACTTC
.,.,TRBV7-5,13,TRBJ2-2,CARSPWNTGELFF,TGTGCCAGAAGCCCGTGGAACACCGGGGAGCTGTTTTTT
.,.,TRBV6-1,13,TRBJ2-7,CASDSPISYEQYF,TGTGCCAGCGACAGCCCCATCTCCTACGAGCAGTACTTC
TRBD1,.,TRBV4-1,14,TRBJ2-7,CASSRAGTGYEQYF,TGCGCCAGCAGCCGCGCCGGGACAGGCTACGAGCAGTACTTC
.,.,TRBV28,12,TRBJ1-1,CASSLRETEAFF,TGTGCCAGCAGTTTGCGGGAAACTGAAGCTTTCTTT
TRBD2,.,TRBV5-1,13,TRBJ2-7,CASTWTSGYEQYF,TGCGCCAGCACATGGACTAGCGGCTACGAGCAGTACTTC
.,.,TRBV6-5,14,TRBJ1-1,CASMRGGEDTEAFF,TGTGCCAGCATGCGCGGGGGTGAGGACACTGAAGCTTTCTTT
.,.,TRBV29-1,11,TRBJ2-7,CSATETYEQYF,TGCAGCGCCACAGAAACCTACGAGCAGTACTTC
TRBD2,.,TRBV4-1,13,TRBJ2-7,CASSREGLYEQYF,TGCGCCAGCAGCCGGGAGGGGTTGTACGAGCAGTACTTC
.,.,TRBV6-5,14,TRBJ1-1,CASSYISGATEAFF,TGTGCCAGCAGTTACATCTCAGGGGCCACTGAAGCTTTCTTT
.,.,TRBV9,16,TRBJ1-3,CASSVARVNLGNTIYF,TGTGCCAGCAGCGTAGCTCGGGTAAACCTCGGAAACACCATATATTTT
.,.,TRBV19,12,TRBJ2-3,CASSPGADTQYF,TGTGCCAGTAGTCCGGGGGCAGATACGCAGTATTTT
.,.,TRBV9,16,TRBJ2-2,CASSASGLPNTGELFF,TGTGCCAGCAGCGCGTCGGGACTCCCGAACACCGGGGAGCTGTTTTTT
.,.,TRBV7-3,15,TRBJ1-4,CASSLWGGVNEKLFF,TGTGCCAGCAGCCTCTGGGGGGGGGTTAATGAAAAACTGTTTTTT
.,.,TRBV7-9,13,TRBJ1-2,CASSLGQFYGYTF,TGTGCCAGCAGCTTAGGGCAGTTCTATGGCTACACCTTC
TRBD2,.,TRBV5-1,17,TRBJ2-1,CASSLAPSGRAVDEQFF,TGCGCCAGCAGCTTGGCCCCTAGCGGGAGGGCAGTCGATGAGCAGTTCTTC
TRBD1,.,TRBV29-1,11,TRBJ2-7,CSVGQGAKQYF,TGCAGCGTTGGACAGGGGGCAAAGCAGTACTTC
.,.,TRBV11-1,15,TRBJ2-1,CASSPTWSPYNEQFF,TGTGCCAGCAGCCCGACTTGGAGTCCCTACAATGAGCAGTTCTTC
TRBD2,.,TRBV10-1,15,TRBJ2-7,CASSAEREVTYEQYF,TGCGCCAGCAGTGCAGAGCGGGAGGTTACCTACGAGCAGTACTTC
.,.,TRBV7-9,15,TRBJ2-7,CASSLALAISYEQYF,TGTGCCAGCAGCTTAGCGCTAGCGATCTCCTACGAGCAGTACTTC
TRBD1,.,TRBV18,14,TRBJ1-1,CATAGGIWNTEAFF,TGTGCCACCGCAGGGGGGATATGGAACACTGAAGCTTTCTTT
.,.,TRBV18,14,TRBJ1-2,CASSPGTYPNGYTF,TGTGCCAGCTCACCCGGGACATACCCAAATGGCTACACCTTC
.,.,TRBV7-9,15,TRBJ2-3,CASSRALSGSDTQYF,TGTGCCAGCAGTCGAGCTCTTTCCGGGTCCGATACGCAGTATTTT
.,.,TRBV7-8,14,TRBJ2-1,CASSYSGAVDEQFF,TGTGCCAGCAGCTATAGCGGTGCGGTGGATGAGCAGTTCTTC
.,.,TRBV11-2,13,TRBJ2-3,CASSPGGTDTQYF,TGTGCCAGCAGCCCCGGTGGCACAGATACGCAGTATTTT
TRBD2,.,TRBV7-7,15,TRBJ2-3,CASSLAAGGTDTQYF,TGTGCTAGCAGCTTAGCAGCGGGGGGCACAGATACGCAGTATTTT
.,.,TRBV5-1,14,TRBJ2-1,CASTPDMRVNEQFF,TGCGCCAGCACCCCCGACATGAGGGTGAATGAGCAGTTCTTC
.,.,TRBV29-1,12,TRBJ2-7,CSVLEERNEQYF,TGCAGCGTTTTAGAGGAGCGGAACGAGCAGTACTTC
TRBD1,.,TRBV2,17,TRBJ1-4,CASSEEGQGSTNEKLFF,TGTGCCAGCAGTGAAGAGGGACAGGGATCAACTAATGAAAAACTGTTTTTT
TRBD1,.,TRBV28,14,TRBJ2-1,CASRDRAGYNEQFF,TGTGCCAGCAGGGACAGGGCGGGGTACAATGAGCAGTTCTTC
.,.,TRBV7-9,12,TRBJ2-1,CASSLSENEQFF,TGTGCCAGCAGCTTAAGCGAGAATGAGCAGTTCTTC
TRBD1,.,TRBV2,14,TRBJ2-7,CASRRTGDPYEQYF,TGTGCCAGCAGAAGGACAGGCGATCCCTACGAGCAGTACTTC
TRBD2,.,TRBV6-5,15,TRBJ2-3,CASSGLAGGTDTQYF,TGTGCCAGTTCGGGACTAGCGGGAGGAACAGATACGCAGTATTTT
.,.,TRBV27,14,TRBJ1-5,CASSLIGVNQPQHF,TGTGCCAGCAGTTTAATCGGGGTCAATCAGCCCCAGCATTTT
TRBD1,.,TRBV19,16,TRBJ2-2,CASSRRDRANTGELFF,TGTGCCAGTAGCCGCCGGGACAGGGCGAACACCGGGGAGCTGTTTTTT
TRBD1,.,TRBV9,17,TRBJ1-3,CASSANTGGFSGNTIYF,TGTGCCAGCAGCGCGAATACAGGGGGGTTCTCTGGAAACACCATATATTTT
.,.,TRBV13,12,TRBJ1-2,CASSLGQYGYTF,TGTGCCAGCAGCCTTGGACAGTATGGCTACACCTTC
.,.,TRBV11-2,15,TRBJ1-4,CASSLDGTSHEKLFF,TGTGCCAGCAGCTTAGATGGGACAAGCCATGAAAAACTGTTTTTT
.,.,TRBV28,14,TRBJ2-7,CASSFVGSSYEQYF,TGTGCCAGCAGTTTCGTAGGGAGCTCCTACGAGCAGTACTTC
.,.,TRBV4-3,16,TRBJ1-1,CASSPTSGRPNTEAFF,TGCGCCAGCAGCCCTACTTCAGGTCGTCCGAACACTGAAGCTTTCTTT
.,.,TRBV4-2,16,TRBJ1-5,CASSQEGGQGRQPQHF,TGTGCCAGCAGCCAAGAAGGTGGGCAGGGCCGTCAGCCCCAGCATTTT